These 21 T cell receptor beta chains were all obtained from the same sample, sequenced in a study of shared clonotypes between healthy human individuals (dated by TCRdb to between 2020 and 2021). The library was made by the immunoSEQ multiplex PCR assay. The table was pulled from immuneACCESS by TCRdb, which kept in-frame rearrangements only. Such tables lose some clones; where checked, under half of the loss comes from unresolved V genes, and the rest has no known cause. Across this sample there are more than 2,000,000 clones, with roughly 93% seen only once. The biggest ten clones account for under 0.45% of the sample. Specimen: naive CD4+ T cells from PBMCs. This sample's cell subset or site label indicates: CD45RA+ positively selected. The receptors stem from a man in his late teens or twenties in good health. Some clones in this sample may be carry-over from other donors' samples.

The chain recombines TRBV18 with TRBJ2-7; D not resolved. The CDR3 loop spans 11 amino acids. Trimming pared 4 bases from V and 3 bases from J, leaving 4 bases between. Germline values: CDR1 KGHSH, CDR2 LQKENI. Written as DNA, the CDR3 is TGTGCCAGCTCACATAACTACGAGCAGTACTTC. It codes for CASSHNYEQYF.

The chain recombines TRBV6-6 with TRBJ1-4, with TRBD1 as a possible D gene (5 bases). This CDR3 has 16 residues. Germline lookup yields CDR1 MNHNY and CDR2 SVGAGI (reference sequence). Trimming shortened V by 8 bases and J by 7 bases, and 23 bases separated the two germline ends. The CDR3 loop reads CASSAPRGGYGEKLFF. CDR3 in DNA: TGTGCCAGCTCCGCCCCCCGGGGGGGATACGGTGAAAAACTGTTTTTT.

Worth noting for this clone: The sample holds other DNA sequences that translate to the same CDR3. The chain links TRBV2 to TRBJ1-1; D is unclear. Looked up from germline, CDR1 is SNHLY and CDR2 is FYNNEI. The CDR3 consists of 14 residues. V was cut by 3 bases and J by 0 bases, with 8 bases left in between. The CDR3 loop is CASSDRTVNTEAFF. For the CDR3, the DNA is TGTGCCAGCAGTGACAGAACCGTGAACACTGAAGCTTTCTTT.

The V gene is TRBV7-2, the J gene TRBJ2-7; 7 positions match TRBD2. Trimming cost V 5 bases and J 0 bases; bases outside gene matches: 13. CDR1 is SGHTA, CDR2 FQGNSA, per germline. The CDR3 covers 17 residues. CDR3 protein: CASSPRAASGSSYEQYF. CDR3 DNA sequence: TGTGCCAGCAGCCCCAGGGCGGCTAGCGGTTCCTCCTACGAGCAGTACTTC.

CDR3 nucleotide sequence: TGCGCCAGCAGCCCAGGGGCGGCGGCAGTCCAAGAGACCCAGTACTTC. Its protein is CASSPGAAAVQETQYF. The chain carries TRBV5-1 and TRBJ2-5; D is possibly TRBD1 (6 bases). Trimming shortened V by 4 bases and J by 1 base, and 17 bases separated the two germline ends. The CDR3 is 16 amino acids. Germline values: CDR1 SGHRS, CDR2 YFSETQ.

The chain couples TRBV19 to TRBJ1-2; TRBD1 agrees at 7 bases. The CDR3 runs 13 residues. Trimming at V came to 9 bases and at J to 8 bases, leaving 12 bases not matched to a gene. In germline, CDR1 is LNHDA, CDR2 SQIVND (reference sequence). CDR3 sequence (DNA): TGTGCCAGCTCGGGACAGCTTCGCAGCGGCTACACCTTC. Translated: CASSGQLRSGYTF.

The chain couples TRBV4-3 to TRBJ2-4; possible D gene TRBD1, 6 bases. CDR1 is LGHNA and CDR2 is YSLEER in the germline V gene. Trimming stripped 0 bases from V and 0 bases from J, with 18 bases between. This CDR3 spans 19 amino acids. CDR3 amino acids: CASSQDRGGADGAKNIQYF. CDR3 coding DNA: TGCGCCAGCAGCCAAGATCGTGGGGGCGCGGATGGAGCCAAAAACATTCAGTACTTC.

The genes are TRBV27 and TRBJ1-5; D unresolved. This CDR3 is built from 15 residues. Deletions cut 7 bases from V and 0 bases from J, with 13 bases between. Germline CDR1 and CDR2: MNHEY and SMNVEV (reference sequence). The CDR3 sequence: CASKPSTDSNQPQHF. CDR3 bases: TGTGCCAGCAAGCCGAGTACTGATAGCAATCAGCCCCAGCATTTT.

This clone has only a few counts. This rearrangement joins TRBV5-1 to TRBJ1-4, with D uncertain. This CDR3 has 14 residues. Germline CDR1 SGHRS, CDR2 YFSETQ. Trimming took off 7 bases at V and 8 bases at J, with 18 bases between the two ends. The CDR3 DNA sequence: TGCGCCAGCGGTCCCGGTGTAGGTGGGGAAAAACTGTTTTTT. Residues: CASGPGVGGEKLFF.

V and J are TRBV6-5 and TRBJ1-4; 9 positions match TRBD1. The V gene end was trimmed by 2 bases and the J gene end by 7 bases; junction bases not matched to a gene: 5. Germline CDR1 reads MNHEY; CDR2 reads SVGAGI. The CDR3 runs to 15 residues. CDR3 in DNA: TGTGCCAGCAGTTACGCGGGACAGGGTGGTGAAAAACTGTTTTTT. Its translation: CASSYAGQGGEKLFF.

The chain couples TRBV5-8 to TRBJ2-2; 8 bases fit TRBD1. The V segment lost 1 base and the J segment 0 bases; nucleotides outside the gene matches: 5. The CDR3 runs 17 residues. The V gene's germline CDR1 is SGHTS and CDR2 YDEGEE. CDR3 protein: CASSLRWTGSNTGELFF. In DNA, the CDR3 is TGTGCCAGCAGCTTGCGGTGGACAGGGTCGAACACCGGGGAGCTGTTTTTT.

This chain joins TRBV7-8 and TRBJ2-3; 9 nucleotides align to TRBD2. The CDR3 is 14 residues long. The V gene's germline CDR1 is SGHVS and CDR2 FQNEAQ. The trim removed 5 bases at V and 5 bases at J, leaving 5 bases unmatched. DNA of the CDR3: TGTGCCAGCAGCCGGGGACTAGCTAGAGATACGCAGTATTTT. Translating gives CASSRGLARDTQYF.

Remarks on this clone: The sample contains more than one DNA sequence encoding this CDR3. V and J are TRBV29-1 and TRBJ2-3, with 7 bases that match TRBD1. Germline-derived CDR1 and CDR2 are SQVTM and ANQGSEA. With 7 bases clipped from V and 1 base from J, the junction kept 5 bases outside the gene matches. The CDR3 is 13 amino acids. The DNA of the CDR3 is TGCAGCGCCGAGGGGGCCGGCACAGATACGCAGTATTTT. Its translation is CSAEGAGTDTQYF.

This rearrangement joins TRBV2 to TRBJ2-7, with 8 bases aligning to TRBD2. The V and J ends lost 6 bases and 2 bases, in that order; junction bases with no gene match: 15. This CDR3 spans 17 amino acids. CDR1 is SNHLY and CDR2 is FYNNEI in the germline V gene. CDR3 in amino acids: CASRITSGTSPTYEQYF. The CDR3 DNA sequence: TGTGCCAGCAGAATAACTTCCGGGACTAGTCCCACCTACGAGCAGTACTTC. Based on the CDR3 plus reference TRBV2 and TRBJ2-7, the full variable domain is EPEVTQTPSHQVTQMGQEVILRCVPISNHLYFYWYRQILGQKVEFLVSFYNNEISEKSEIFDDQFSVERPDGSNFTLKIRSTKLEDSAMYFCASRITSGTSPTYEQYFGPGTRLTVT.

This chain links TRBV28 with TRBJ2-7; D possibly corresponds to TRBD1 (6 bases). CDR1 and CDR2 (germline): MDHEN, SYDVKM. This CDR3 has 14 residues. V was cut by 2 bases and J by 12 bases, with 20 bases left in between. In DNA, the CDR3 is TGTGCCAGCAGTTTACCGTGGGACACTCTTTTAATGTACTTC. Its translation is CASSLPWDTLLMYF.

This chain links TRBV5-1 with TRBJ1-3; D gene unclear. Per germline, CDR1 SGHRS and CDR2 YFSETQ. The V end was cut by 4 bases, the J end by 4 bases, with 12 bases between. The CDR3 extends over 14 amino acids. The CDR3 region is CASSPEGAGNTIYF. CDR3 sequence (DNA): TGCGCCAGCAGCCCCGAAGGAGCGGGAAACACCATATATTTT.

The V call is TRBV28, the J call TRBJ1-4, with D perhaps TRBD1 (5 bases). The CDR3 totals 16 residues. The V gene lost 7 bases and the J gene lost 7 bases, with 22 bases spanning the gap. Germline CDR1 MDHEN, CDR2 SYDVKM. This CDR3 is CASTTGGGGDSEKLFF. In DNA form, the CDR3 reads TGTGCCAGCACCACCGGTGGGGGTGGGGATAGTGAAAAACTGTTTTTT.

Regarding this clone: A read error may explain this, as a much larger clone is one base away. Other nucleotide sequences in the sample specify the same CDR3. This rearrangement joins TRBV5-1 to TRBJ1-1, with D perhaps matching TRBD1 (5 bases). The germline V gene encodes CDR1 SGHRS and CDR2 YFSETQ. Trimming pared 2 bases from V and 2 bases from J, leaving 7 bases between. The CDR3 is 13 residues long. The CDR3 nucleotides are TGCGCCAGCAGCTTACAGGATAACACTGAAGCTTTCTTT. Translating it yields CASSLQDNTEAFF.

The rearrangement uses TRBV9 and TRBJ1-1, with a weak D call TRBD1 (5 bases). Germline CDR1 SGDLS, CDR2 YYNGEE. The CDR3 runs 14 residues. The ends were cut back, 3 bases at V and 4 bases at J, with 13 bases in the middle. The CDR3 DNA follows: TGTGCCAGCAGCGGGGAGGGCAGGGTCACTGAAGCTTTCTTT. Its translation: CASSGEGRVTEAFF.

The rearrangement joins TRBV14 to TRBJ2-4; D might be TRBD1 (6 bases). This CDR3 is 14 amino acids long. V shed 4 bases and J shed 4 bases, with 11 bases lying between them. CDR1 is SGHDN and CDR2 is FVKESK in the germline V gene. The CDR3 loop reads CASSLAGQKNIQYF. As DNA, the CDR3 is TGTGCCAGCAGCCTCGCCGGACAGAAAAACATTCAGTACTTC.

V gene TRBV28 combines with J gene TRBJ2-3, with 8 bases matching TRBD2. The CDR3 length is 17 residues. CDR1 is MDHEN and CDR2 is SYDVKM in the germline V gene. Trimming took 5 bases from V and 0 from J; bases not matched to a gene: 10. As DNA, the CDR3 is TGTGCCAGCAGTCTCTTTAGGGGACTAGATAGCACAGATACGCAGTATTTT. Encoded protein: CASSLFRGLDSTDTQYF.